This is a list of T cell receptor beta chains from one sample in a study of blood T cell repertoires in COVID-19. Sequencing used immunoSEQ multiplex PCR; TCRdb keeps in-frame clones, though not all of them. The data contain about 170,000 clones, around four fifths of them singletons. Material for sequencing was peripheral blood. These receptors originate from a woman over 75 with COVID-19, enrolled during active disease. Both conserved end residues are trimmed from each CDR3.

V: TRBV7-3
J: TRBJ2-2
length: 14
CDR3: ASSLSPTLAPGELF

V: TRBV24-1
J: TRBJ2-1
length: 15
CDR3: ATSEPRLAGVVDEQF

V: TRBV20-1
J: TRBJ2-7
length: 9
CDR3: SALPFYEQY

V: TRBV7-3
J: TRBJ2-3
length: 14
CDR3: ASSTSGGTSGDTQY

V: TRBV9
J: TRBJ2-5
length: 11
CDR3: ASSRDSQETQY

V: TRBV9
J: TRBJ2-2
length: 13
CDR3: ASSVGGGADGELF

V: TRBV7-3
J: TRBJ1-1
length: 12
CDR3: ASSLRKLDTEAF

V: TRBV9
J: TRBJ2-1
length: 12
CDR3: ASSVDATSGSFF

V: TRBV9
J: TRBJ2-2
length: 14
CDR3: ASSAGAGALGGELF

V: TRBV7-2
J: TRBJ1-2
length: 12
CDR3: ASSVGQPVGGYT

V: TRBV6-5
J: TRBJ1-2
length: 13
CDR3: ASRLSSGKTYGYT

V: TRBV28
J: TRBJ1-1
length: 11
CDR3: ASTRALNTEAF

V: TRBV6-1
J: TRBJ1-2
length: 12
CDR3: ASSDPGWDYGYT

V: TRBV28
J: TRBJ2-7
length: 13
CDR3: ASSFSSGSQVEQY

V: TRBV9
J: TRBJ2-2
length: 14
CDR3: ASSKGLAGAGGELF

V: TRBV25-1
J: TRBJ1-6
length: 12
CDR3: ASSMTGYNSPLH

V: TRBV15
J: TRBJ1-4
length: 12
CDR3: ATSRDDRPEKLF

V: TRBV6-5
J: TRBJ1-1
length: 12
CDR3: ASRSDRGLTEAF

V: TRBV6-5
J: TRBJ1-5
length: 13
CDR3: ASTPTGRSNQPQH

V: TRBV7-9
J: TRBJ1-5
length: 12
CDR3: ASSAGNSNQPQH

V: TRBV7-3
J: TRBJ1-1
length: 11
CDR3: ASSPRGNTEAF

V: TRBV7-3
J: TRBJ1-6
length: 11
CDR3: ASSPTADSPLH

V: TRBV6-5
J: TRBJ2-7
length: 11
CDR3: ASTFPGGNEQY

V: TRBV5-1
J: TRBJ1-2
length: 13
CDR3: ASSLADGGDYGYT

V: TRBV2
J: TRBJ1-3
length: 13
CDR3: ASRPSGSSGNTIY

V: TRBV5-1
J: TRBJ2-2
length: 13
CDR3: ASRYRGQDTGELF

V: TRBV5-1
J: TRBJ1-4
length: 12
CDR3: ASSLQGTNEKLF